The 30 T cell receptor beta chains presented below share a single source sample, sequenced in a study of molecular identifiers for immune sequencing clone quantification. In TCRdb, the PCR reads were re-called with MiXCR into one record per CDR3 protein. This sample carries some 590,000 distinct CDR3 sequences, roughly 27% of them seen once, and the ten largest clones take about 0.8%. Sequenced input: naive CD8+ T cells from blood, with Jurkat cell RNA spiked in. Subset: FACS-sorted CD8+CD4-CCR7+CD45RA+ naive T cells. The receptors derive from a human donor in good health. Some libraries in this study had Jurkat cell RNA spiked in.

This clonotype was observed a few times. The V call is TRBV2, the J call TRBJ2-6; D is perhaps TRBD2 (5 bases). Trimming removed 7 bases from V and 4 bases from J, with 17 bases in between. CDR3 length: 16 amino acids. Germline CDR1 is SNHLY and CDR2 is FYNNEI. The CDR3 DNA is TGTGCCAGCACCCTGCTGATCGGGATCGGGGCCAACGTCCTGACTTTC. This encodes CASTLLIGIGANVLTF.

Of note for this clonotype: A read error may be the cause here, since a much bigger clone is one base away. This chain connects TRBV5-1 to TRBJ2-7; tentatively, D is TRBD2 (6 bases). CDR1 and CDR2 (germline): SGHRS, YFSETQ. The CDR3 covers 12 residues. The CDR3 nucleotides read TGCGCCAGCAGCTCCTGGACGGGAGAGCAGCACTTC. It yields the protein CASSSWTGEQHF.

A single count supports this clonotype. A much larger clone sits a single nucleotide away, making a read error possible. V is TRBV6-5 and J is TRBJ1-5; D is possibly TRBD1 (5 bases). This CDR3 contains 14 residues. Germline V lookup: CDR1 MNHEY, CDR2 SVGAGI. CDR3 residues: CVSSYGQGLQPQHF. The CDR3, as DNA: TGTGTCAGCAGTTACGGACAAGGGTTACAGCCCCAGCATTTT.

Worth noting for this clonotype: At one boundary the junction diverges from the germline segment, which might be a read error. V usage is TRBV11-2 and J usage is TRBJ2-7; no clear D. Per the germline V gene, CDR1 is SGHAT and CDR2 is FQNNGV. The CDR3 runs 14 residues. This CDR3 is CASSPPISSCEQYF. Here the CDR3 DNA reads TGTGCCAGCAGCCCACCGATCAGCTCCTGCGAGCAGTACTTC.

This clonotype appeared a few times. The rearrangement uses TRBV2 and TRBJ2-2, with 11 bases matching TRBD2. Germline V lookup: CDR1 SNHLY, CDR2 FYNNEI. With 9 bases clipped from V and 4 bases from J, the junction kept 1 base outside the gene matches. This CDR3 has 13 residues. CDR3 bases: TGTGCCAGTAGCGGGAGGGCCACCGGGGAGCTGTTTTTT. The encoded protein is CASSGRATGELFF.

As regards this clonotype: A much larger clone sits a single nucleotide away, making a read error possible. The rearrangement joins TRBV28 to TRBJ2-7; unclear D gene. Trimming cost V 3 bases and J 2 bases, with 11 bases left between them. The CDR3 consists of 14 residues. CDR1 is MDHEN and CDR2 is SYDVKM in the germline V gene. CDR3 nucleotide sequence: TGTGCCAGCAGTTTTCCGACATACGCCTACGAGCAGTACTTC. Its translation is CASSFPTYAYEQYF.

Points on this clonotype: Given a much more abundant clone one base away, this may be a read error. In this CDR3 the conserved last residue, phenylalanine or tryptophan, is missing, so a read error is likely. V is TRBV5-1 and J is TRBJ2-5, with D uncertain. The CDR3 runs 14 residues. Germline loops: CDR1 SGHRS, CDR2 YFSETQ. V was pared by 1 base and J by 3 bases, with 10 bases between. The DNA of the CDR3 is TGCGCCAGCAGCTTGTATGGGGATAAAGAGACCCAGTACTAC. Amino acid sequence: CASSLYGDKETQYY.

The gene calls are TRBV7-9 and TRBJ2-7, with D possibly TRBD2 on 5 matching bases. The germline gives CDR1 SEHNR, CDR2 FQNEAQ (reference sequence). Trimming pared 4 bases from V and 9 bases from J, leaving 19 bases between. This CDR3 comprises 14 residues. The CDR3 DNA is TGTGCCAGCAGCTCCCCCAACTCGGGGAACGGGCAGTACTTC. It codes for CASSSPNSGNGQYF.

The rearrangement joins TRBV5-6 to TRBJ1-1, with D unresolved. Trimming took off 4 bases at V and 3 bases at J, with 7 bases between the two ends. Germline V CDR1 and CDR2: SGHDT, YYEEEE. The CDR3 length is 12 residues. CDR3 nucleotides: TGTGCCAGCAGCCCGGACTACACTGAAGCTTTCTTT. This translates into CASSPDYTEAFF. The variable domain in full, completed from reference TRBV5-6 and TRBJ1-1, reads DAGVTQSPTHLIKTRGQQVTLRCSPKSGHDTVSWYQQALGQGPQFIFQYYEEEERQRGNFPDRFSGHQFPNYSSELNVNALLLGDSALYLCASSPDYTEAFFGQGTRLTVV.

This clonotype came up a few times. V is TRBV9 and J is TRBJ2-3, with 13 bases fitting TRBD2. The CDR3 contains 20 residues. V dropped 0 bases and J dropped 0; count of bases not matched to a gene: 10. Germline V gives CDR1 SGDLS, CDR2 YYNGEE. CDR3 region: CASSVARTSGRPTSTDTQYF. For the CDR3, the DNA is TGTGCCAGCAGCGTAGCCCGGACTAGCGGGAGACCCACTAGCACAGATACGCAGTATTTT. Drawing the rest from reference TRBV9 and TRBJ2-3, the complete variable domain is DSGVTQTPKHLITATGQRVTLRCSPRSGDLSVYWYQQSLDQGLQFLIQYYNGEERAKGNILERFSAQQFPDLHSELNLSSLELGDSALYFCASSVARTSGRPTSTDTQYFGPGTRLTVL.

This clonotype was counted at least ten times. The CDR3 DNA is TGTGCCAGCAGGCCAACAGGGTTGGCCACTGAAGCTTTCTTT. Translating it yields CASRPTGLATEAFF. This chain joins TRBV4-2 and TRBJ1-1; maybe TRBD1 (6 bases). V lost 6 bases to trimming and J lost 4 bases, with 15 bases between them. Germline lookup yields CDR1 LGHNA and CDR2 YNFKEQ. The CDR3 consists of 14 residues.

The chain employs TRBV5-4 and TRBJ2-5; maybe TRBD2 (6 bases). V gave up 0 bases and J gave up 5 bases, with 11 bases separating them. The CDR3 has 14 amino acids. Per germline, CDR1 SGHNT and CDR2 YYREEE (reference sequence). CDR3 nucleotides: TGTGCCAGCAGCTTGGGACTAGATTTGGAGACCCAGTACTTC. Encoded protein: CASSLGLDLETQYF.

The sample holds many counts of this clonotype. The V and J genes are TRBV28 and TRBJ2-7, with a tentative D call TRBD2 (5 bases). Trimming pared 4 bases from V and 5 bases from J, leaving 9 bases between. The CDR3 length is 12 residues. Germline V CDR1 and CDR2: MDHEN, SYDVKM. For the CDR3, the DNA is TGTGCCAGCAGTTCTCCGGGGAACGAGCAGTACTTC. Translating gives CASSSPGNEQYF.

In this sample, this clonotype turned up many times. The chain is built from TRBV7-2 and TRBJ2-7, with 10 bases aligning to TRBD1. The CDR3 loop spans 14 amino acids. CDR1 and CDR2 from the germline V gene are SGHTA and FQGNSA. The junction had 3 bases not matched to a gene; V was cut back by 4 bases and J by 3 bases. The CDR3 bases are TGTGCCAGCAGCTCCCGGGACAGGGGCTACGAGCAGTACTTC. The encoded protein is CASSSRDRGYEQYF. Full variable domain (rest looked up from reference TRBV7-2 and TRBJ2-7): GAGVSQSPSNKVTEKGKDVELRCDPISGHTALYWYRQSLGQGLEFLIYFQGNSAPDKSGLPSDRFSAERTGGSVSTLTIQRTQQEDSAVYLCASSSRDRGYEQYFGPGTRLTVT.

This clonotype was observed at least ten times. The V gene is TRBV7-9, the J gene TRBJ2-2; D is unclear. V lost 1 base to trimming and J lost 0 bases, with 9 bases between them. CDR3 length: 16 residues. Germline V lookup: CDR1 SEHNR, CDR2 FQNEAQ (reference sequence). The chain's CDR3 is CASSLGEATNTGELFF. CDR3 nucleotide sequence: TGTGCCAGCAGCTTAGGAGAAGCGACGAACACCGGGGAGCTGTTTTTT.

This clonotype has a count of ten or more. CDR3 sequence reads: CASSYGTQETQYF. The CDR3 DNA follows: TGTGCCAGCAGTTACGGGACCCAAGAGACCCAGTACTTC. This rearrangement joins TRBV6-2 or TRBV6-3 to TRBJ2-5; D may match TRBD1 or TRBD2 (5 bases each). The V and J ends lost 2 bases and 1 base respectively, with 5 bases between them. There are 13 residues in the CDR3. Germline V gene sequence: CDR1 MNHEY, CDR2 SVGEGT.

DNA of the CDR3: TGTGCCAGCAGCCCGCCAGGGGGGGCCGGCGGGCAGACCCAGTACTTC. Translating it yields CASSPPGGAGGQTQYF. The J gene is TRBJ2-5, the V gene TRBV7-9; D is perhaps TRBD1 or TRBD2 (7 bases each). This CDR3 contains 16 residues. The germline V gene has CDR1 SEHNR and CDR2 FQNEAQ (reference sequence). The germline V and J ends were trimmed by 5 bases and 6 bases, with 22 bases remaining between them.

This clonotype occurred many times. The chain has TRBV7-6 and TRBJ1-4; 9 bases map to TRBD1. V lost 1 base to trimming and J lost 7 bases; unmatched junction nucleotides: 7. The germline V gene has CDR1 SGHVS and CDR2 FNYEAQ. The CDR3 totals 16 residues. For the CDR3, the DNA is TGTGCCAGCAGCTTAGAATTGACAGGGGGAGGTGAAAAACTGTTTTTT. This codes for CASSLELTGGGEKLFF.

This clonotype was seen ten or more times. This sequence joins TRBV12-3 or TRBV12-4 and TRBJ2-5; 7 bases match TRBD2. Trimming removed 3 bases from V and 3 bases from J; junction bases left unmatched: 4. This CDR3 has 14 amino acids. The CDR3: CASSFTGLEETQYF. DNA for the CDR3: TGTGCCAGCAGTTTCACCGGACTAGAAGAGACCCAGTACTTC.

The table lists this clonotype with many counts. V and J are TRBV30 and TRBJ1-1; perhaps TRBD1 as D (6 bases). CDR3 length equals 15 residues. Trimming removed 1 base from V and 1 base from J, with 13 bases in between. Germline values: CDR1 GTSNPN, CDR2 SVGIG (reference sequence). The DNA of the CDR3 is TGTGCCTGGAGTGATCCGGGACACACGAACACTGAAGCTTTCTTT. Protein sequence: CAWSDPGHTNTEAFF.

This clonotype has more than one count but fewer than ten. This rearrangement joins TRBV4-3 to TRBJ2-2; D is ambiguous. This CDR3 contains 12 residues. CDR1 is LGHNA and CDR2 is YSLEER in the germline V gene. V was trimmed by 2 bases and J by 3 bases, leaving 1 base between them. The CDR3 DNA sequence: TGCGCCAGCAGCCAATACACCGGGGAGCTGTTTTTT. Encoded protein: CASSQYTGELFF.

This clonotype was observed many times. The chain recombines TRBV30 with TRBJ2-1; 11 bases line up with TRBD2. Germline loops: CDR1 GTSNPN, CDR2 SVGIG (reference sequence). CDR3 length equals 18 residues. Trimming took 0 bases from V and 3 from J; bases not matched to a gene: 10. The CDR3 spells CAWSVTSGSRDDYNEQFF. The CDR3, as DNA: TGTGCCTGGAGTGTAACTAGCGGGAGTCGGGACGACTACAATGAGCAGTTCTTC.

The CDR3 DNA follows: TGTGCCAGCAGCAGTGGGCTGATCACAGATACGCAGTATTTT. Translation gives CASSSGLITDTQYF. The genes are TRBV11-3 and TRBJ2-3; the D is unclear. Trimming took off 5 bases at V and 2 bases at J, with 11 bases between the two ends. The CDR3 loop spans 14 amino acids. The V gene's germline CDR1 is SGHNT and CDR2 YENEEA. Variable domain in full (rest from reference TRBV11-3 and TRBJ2-3): EAGVVQSPRYKIIEKKQPVAFWCNPISGHNTLYWYLQNLGQGPELLIRYENEEAVDDSQLPKDRFSAERLKGVDSTLKIQPAELGDSAVYLCASSSGLITDTQYFGPGTRLTVL.

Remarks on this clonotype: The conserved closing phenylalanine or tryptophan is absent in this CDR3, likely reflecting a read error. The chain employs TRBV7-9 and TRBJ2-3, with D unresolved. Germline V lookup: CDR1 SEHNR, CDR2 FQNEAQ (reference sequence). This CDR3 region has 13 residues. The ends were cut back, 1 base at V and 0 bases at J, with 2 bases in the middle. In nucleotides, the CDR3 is TGTGCCAGCAGCTTAGTTAGCACAGATACGCAGTATCTT. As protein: CASSLVSTDTQYL.

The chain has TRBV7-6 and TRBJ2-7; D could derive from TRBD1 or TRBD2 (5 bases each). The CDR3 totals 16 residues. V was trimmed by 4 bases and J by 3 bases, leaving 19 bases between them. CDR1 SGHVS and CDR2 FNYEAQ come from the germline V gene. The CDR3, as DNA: TGTGCCAGCAGCTCCTATCCCCGGGGCAGTGACTACGAGCAGTACTTC. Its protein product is CASSSYPRGSDYEQYF.

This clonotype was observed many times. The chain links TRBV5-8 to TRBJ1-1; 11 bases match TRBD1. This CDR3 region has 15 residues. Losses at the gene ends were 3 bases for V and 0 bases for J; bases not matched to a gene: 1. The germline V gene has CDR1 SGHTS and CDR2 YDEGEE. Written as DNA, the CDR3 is TGTGCCAGCAGCTGGGACAGGGGGATGAACACTGAAGCTTTCTTT. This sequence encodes CASSWDRGMNTEAFF.

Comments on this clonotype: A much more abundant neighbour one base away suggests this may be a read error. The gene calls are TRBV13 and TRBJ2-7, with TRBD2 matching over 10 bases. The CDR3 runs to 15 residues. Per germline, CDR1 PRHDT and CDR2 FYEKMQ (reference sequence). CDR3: CVSSQERGGLYEQYF. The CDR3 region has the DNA TGTGTCAGCAGCCAAGAGCGGGGGGGCCTCTACGAGCAGTACTTC.

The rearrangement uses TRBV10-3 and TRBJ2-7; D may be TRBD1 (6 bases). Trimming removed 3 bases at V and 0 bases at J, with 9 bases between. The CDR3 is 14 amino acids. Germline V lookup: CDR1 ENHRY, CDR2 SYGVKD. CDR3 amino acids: CAISETGSSYEQYF. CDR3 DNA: TGTGCCATCAGTGAAACAGGGTCCTCCTACGAGCAGTACTTC.

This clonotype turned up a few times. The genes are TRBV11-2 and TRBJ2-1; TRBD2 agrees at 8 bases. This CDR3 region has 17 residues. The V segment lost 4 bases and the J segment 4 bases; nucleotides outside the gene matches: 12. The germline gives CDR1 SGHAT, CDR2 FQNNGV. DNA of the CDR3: TGTGCCAGCAGCTCAACCAGCGGGGGAGAATTTTACAATGAGCAGTTCTTC. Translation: CASSSTSGGEFYNEQFF.

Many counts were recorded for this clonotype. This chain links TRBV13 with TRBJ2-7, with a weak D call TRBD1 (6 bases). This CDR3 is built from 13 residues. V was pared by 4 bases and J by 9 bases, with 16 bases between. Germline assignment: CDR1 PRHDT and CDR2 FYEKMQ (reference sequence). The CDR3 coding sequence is TGTGCCAGCAGCTCCGGGACAATGGTAGGGCAGTACTTC. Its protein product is CASSSGTMVGQYF.